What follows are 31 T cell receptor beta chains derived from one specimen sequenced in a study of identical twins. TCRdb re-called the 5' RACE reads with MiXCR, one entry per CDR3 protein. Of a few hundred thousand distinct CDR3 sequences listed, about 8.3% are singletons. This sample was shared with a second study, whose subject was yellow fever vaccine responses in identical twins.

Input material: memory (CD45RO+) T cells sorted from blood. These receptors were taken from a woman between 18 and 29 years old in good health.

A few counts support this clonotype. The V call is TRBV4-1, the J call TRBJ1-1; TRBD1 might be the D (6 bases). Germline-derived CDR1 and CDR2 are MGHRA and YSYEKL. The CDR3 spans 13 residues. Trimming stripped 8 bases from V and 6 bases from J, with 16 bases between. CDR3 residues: CASRGASSAEAFF. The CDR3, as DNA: TGCGCCAGCCGGGGGGCCAGTAGTGCTGAAGCTTTCTTT.

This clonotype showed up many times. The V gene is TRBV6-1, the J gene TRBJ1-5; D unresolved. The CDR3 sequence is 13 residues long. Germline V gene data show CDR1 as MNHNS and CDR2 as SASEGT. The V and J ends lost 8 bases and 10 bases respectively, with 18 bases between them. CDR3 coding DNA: TGTGCCAGCCAGAGGGCCGCGGGTCGACCCCAGCATTTT. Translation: CASQRAAGRPQHF.

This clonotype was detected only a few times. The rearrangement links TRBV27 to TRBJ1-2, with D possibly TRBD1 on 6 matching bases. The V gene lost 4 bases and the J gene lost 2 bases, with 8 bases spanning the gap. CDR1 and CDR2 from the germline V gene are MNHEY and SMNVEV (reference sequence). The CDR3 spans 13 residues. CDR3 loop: CASSSQGNYGYTF. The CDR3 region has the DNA TGTGCCAGCAGTTCCCAGGGGAACTATGGCTACACCTTC.

The chain's CDR3 is CASSEGQGAYGYTF. CDR3 in DNA: TGTGCCAGCAGTGAAGGACAGGGGGCATATGGCTACACCTTC. This chain connects TRBV6-1 to TRBJ1-2, with TRBD1 matching 10 bases. Germline CDR1 MNHNS, CDR2 SASEGT. The CDR3 has 14 amino acids. Trimming cost V 1 base and J 5 bases; bases outside gene matches: 1.

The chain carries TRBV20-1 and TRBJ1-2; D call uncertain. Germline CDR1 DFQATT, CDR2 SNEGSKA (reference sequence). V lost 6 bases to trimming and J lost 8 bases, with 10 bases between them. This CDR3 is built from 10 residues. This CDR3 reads CSAATLGYTF. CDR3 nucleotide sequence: TGCAGTGCCGCTACTTTAGGCTACACCTTC.

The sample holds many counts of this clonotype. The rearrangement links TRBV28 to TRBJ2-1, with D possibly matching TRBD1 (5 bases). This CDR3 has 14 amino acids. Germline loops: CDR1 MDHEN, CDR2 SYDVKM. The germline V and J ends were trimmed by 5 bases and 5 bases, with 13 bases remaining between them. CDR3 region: CASSPWGQNNEQFF. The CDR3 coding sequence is TGTGCCAGCAGTCCCTGGGGCCAAAACAATGAGCAGTTCTTC.

CDR3 DNA: TGTGCCAGCAGCGAGATGGGGGAAAATAGTGGCTACACCTTC. Its translation: CASSEMGENSGYTF. The chain recombines TRBV5-4 with TRBJ1-2, with a possible D match to TRBD1 (5 bases). Germline CDR1 reads SGHNT; CDR2 reads YYREEE (reference sequence). With 4 bases removed from V and 7 bases from J, the gap between germline ends came to 17 bases. The CDR3 runs to 14 residues.

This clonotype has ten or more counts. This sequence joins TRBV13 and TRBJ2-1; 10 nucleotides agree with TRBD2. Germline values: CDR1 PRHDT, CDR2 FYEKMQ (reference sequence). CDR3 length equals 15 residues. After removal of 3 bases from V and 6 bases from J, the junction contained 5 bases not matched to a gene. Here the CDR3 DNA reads TGTGCCAGCAGCTTGGCTAGCGGGAGACGCAATGAGCAGTTCTTC. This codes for CASSLASGRRNEQFF.

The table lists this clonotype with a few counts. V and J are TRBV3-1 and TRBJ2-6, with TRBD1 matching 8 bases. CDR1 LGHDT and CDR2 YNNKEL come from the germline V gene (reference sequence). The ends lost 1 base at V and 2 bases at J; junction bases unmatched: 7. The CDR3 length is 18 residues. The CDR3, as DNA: TGTGCCAGCAGCCAAGGCTCCGGACAGGGTGCTGGGGCCAACGTCCTGACTTTC. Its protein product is CASSQGSGQGAGANVLTF.

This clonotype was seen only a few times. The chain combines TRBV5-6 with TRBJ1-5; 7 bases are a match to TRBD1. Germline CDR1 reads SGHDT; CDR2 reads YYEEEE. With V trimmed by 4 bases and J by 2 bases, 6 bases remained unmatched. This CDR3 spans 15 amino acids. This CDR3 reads CASSNQDRGNQPQHF. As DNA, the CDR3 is TGTGCCAGCAGCAATCAAGACAGGGGCAATCAGCCCCAGCATTTT.

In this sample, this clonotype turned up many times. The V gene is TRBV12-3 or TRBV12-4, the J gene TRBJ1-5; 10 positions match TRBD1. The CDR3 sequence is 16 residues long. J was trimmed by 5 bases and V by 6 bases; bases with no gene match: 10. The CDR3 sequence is CASRRTGGRGDQPQHF. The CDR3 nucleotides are TGTGCCAGCAGAAGGACAGGGGGTAGAGGAGATCAGCCCCAGCATTTT.

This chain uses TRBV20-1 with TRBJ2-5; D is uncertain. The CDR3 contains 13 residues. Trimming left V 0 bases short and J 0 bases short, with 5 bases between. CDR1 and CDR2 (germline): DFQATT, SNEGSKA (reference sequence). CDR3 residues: CSAREGNQETQYF. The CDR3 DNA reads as TGCAGTGCTAGAGAGGGAAACCAAGAGACCCAGTACTTC.

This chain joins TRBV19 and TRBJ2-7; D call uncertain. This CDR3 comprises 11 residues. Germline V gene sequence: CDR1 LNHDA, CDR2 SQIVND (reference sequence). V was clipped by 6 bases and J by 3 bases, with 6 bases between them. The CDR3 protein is CASRSNYEQYF. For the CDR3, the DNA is TGTGCCAGTAGGAGTAACTACGAGCAGTACTTC. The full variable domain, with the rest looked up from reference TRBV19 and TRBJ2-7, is DGGITQSPKYLFRKEGQNVTLSCEQNLNHDAMYWYRQDPGQGLRLIYYSQIVNDFQKGDIAEGYSVSREKKESFPLTVTSAQKNPTAFYLCASRSNYEQYFGPGTRLTVT.

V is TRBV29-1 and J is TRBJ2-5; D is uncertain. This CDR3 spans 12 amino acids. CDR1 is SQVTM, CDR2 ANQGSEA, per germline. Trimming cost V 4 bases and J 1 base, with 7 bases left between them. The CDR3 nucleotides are TGCAGCGTTGTACCGACCCAAGAGACCCAGTACTTC. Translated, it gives CSVVPTQETQYF.

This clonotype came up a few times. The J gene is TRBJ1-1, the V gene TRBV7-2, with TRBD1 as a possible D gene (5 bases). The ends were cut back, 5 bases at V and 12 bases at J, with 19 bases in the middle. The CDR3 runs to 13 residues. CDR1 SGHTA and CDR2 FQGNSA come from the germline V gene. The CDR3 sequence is CASSPGHSLTPFF. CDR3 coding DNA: TGTGCCAGCAGCCCAGGACATTCACTCACCCCTTTCTTT.

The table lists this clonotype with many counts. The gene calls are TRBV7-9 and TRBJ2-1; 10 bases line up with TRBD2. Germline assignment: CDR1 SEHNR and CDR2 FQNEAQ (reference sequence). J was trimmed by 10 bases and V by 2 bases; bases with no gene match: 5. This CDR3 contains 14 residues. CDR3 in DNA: TGTGCCAGCAGCTTAATGCTAGCGGGAGACGAGCAGTTCTTC. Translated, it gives CASSLMLAGDEQFF.

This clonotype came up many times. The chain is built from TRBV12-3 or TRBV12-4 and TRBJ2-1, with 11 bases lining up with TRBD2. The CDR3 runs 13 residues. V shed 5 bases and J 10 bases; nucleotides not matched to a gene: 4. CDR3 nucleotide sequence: TGTGCCAGCAGTAAACTAGCGGGGGCCGAGCAGTTCTTC. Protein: CASSKLAGAEQFF.

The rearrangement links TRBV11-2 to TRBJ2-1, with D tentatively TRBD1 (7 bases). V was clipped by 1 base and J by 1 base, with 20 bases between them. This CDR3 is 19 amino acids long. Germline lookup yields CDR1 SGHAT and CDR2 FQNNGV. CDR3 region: CASSLVMVRQGGSYNEQFF. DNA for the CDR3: TGTGCCAGCAGCTTAGTAATGGTTCGGCAGGGGGGATCCTACAATGAGCAGTTCTTC. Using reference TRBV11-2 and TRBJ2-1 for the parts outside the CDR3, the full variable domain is EAGVAQSPRYKIIEKRQSVAFWCNPISGHATLYWYQQILGQGPKLLIQFQNNGVVDDSQLPKDRFSAERLKGVDSTLKIQPAKLEDSAVYLCASSLVMVRQGGSYNEQFFGPGTRLTVL.

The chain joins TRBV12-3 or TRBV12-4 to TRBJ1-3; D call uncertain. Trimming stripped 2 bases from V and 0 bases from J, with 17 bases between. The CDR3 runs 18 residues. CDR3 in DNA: TGTGCCAGCAGTTTATCGGGTCGGGCCTGGAGCTCTGGAAACACCATATATTTT. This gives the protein CASSLSGRAWSSGNTIYF.

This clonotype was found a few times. In DNA form, the CDR3 reads TGTGCCAGCAGCCATGGCGGGGCGGGTAAGGTGCAGTACTTC. Protein sequence: CASSHGGAGKVQYF. This chain connects TRBV16 to TRBJ2-7; D is possibly TRBD2 (6 bases). The CDR3 is made up of 14 amino acids. Trimming pared 3 bases from V and 9 bases from J, leaving 18 bases between. Germline V lookup: CDR1 KGHSY, CDR2 FQNENV.

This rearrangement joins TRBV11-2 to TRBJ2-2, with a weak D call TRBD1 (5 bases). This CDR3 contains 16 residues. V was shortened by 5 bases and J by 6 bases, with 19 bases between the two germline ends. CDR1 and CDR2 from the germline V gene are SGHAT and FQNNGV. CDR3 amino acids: CASSKGQGYGAGELFF. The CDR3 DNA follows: TGTGCCAGCAGCAAAGGTCAGGGTTATGGCGCCGGGGAGCTGTTTTTT.

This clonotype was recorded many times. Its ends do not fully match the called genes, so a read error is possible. Here the CDR3 reads CATSDPQGAGFSYNEQFF. DNA of the CDR3: TGTGCCACCAGTGATCCACAAGGTGCAGGGTTCTCCTACAATGAGCAGTTCTTT. The gene calls are TRBV24-1 and TRBJ2-1; D perhaps matches TRBD1 (5 bases). The CDR3 totals 18 residues. CDR1 is KGHDR, CDR2 SFDVKD, per germline.

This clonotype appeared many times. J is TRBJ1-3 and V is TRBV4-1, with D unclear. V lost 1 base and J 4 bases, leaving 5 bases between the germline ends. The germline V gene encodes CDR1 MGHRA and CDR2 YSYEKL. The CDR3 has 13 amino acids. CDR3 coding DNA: TGCGCCAGCAGCCAAGTAGGAGGAAACACCATATATTTT. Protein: CASSQVGGNTIYF.

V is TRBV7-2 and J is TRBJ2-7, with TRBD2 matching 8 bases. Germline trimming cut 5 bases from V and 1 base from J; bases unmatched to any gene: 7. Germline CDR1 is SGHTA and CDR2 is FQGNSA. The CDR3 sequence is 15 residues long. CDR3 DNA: TGTGCCAGCAGCCCCAGGGTAGCGGGGTCCTACGAGCAGTACGTC. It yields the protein CASSPRVAGSYEQYV.

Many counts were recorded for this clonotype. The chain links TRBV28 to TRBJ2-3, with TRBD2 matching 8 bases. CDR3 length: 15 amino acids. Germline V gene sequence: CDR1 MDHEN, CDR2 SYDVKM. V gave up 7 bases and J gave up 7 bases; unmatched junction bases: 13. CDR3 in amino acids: CASTRLGVAGNTQYF. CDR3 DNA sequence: TGTGCCAGCACCCGCCTGGGGGTAGCGGGGAATACGCAGTATTTT.

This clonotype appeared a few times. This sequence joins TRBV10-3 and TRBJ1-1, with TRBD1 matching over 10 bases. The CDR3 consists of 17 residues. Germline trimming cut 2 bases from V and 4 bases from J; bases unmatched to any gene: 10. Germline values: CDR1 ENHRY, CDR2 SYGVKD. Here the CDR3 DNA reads TGTGCCATCAGTGAGCCCGGACAGGGGGGAGGAAGCACTGAAGCTTTCTTT. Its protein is CAISEPGQGGGSTEAFF.

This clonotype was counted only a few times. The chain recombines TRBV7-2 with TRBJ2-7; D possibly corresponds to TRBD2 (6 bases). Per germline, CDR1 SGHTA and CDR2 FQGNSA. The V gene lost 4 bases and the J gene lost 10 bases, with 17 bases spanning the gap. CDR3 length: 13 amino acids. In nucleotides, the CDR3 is TGTGCCAGCAGCTCCGGGACTTTAACTGCCCAGTACTTC. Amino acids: CASSSGTLTAQYF.

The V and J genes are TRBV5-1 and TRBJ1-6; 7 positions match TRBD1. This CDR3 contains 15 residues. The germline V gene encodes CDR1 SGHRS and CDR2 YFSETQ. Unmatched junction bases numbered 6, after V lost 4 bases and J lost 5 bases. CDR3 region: CASSPGQLNNSPLHF. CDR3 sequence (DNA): TGCGCCAGCAGCCCGGGACAGCTAAATAATTCACCCCTCCACTTT.

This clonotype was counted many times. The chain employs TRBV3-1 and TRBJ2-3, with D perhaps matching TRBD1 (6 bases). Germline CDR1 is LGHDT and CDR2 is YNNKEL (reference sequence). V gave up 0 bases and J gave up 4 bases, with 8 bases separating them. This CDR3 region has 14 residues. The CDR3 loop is CASSQDWGPDTQYF. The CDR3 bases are TGTGCCAGCAGCCAAGATTGGGGGCCAGATACGCAGTATTTT.

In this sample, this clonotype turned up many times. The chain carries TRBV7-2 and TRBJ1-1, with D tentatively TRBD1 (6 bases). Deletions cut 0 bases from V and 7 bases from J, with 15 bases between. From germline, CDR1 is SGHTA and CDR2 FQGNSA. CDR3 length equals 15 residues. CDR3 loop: CASSLARGQFDEAFF. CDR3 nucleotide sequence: TGTGCCAGCAGCTTAGCCAGAGGACAGTTCGATGAAGCTTTCTTT.

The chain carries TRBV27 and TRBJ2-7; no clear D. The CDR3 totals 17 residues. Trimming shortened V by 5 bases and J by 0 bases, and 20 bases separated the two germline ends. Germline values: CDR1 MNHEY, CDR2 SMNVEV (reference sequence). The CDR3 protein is CASSPSRQHLSSYEQYV. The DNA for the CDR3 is TGTGCCAGCAGTCCGTCCCGACAACACCTGAGCTCCTACGAGCAGTACGTC.